This record covers a single T cell receptor (beta chain). Some clones are missing from TCRdb's copy, which holds only in-frame ones; the method was immunoSEQ multiplex PCR. The sample includes some 100,000 clones, 80% to 95% of them seen just once. This record belongs to a study of blood T cell repertoires in COVID-19. CDR3 length equals 12 residues. CDR1 and CDR2 from the germline V gene are SGHRS and YFSETQ. The junction had 2 bases not matched to a gene; V was cut back by 4 bases and J by 5 bases. The chain combines TRBV5-1 with TRBJ2-5, with 7 bases that match TRBD2. The TCR sequence derives from a man between 65 and 85 years old with acute or convalescent COVID-19. The source material was peripheral blood. The CDR3 here is CASSNSGETQYF. The DNA for the CDR3 is TGCGCCAGCAGCAATAGCGGGGAGACCCAGTACTTC.